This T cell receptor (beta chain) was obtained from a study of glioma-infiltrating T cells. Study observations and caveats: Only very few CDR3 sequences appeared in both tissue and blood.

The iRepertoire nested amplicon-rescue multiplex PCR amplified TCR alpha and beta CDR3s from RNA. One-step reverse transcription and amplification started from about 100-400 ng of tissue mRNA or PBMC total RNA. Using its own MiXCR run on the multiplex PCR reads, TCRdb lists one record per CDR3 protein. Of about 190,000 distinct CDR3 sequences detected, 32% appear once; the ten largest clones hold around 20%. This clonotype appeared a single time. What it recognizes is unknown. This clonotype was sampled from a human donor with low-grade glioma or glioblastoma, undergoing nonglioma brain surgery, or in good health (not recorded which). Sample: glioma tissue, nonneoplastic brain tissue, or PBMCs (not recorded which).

The CDR3 DNA is TGTGCCAGCAGCTTATCTATAAACACCGGGGAGCTGTTTTTT. Protein product: CASSLSINTGELFF. The chain employs TRBV7-6 and TRBJ2-2; D is undetermined. With 2 bases removed from V and 2 bases from J, the gap between germline ends came to 6 bases. The CDR3 totals 14 residues. Germline V gives CDR1 SGHVS, CDR2 FNYEAQ.